This TCR beta chain was captured in a study of blood T cell repertoires in COVID-19. About the study: Italy, Spain and the United States were the sources of the convalescent and acute COVID-19 samples. Sample material is recorded as cDNA or gDNA derived from T cells, B-cell-depleted T cells, or PBMCs.

Deletions cut 5 bases from V and 1 base from J, with 26 bases between. The CDR3 is made up of 19 amino acids. The V gene's germline CDR1 is SGHVS and CDR2 FQNEAQ. Source study methods: Reference gene primer amplification yielded estimated nucleated cell counts. TCRdb's copy holds only in-frame clones and misses some; the assay was immunoSEQ multiplex PCR. D and trimming come from the DNA, and the V and J calls and clone size come from that table. This sample has approximately 90,000 clones; 75% to 90% occur once, and the top ten carry approximately 18%. The specimen sequenced was peripheral blood. This sequence was found in a woman of 80 years or more with acute or convalescent COVID-19. The J gene is TRBJ1-2, the V gene TRBV7-8, with D uncertain. For the CDR3, the DNA is TGTGCCAGCAGCCCGATAACCCAACGGGTTTCCTCATATAACTATGGCTACACCTTC. This sequence encodes CASSPITQRVSSYNYGYTF.